These T cell receptor beta chains were read from a single sample in a study of cytomegalovirus exposure and HLA in healthy donors. The data were produced by immunoSEQ multiplex PCR, yet TCRdb's version contains in-frame clones alone and is incomplete. The sample includes about 130,000 clones, around 74% of them seen just once. The sequenced sample was PBMCs. Receptors were obtained from a man younger than 45 in good health and CMV-seronegative. The CDR3 runs from the conserved cysteine through the conserved F or W. D genes are given only for firm matches. Clone size appears in some rows only: once, few, many, or a class for an expanded clone.

d_gene	v_gene	abundance	j_gene	CDR3aa	CDR3nt
-	TRBV7-8	-	TRBJ2-1	CASRVGRSSYNEQFF	TGTGCCAGCAGGGTCGGTAGGAGCTCCTACAATGAGCAGTTCTTC
TRBD2	TRBV18	few	TRBJ2-3	CASSLRSGRDTDTQYF	TGTGCCAGCTCACTCAGATCGGGGAGGGACACAGATACGCAGTATTTT
TRBD1	TRBV11-2	few	TRBJ1-6	CASSLRTGPKGSPLHF	TGTGCCAGCAGCTTGAGGACAGGCCCGAAGGGATCACCCCTCCACTTT
-	TRBV7-7	-	TRBJ2-7	CASSYGQSYEQYF	TGTGCTAGCAGCTACGGACAGTCCTACGAGCAGTACTTC
-	TRBV30	few	TRBJ1-1	CAWSGTSNKGAFF	TGTGCCTGGTCCGGGACATCAAATAAGGGGGCTTTCTTT
TRBD2	TRBV4-3	medium-sized	TRBJ2-1	CASSQGTGGDYNEQFF	TGCGCCAGCAGCCAAGGGACGGGAGGGGATTACAATGAGCAGTTCTTC
-	TRBV5-6	-	TRBJ2-1	CASSWRSPYNEQFF	TGTGCCAGCAGCTGGAGGTCGCCGTACAATGAGCAGTTCTTC
-	TRBV6-5	-	TRBJ2-5	CASRRGWETQYF	TGTGCCAGCAGGAGGGGGTGGGAGACCCAGTACTTC
TRBD2	TRBV30	-	TRBJ2-7	CAWSEGLAGYEQYF	TGTGCCTGGAGTGAGGGACTAGCGGGATACGAGCAGTACTTC
-	TRBV5-5	-	TRBJ1-5	CASSLNIGVGGPQHF	TGTGCCAGCAGCTTGAATATCGGGGTAGGAGGTCCCCAGCATTTT
TRBD1	TRBV19	-	TRBJ2-1	CASSVGQIYNEQFF	TGTGCCAGTAGTGTGGGACAGATCTACAATGAGCAGTTCTTC
TRBD2	TRBV7-3	-	TRBJ2-1	CASSLGTSGANEQFF	TGTGCCAGCAGCTTAGGGACTAGCGGGGCTAATGAGCAGTTCTTC
TRBD1	TRBV2	-	TRBJ1-5	CASSHGQGSQPQHF	TGTGCCAGCAGCCATGGACAGGGCAGCCAGCCCCAGCATTTT
TRBD1	TRBV7-9	-	TRBJ2-7	CASSLGQGMSYEQYF	TGTGCCAGCAGCTTAGGACAGGGGATGTCCTACGAGCAGTACTTC
TRBD2	TRBV9	-	TRBJ2-3	CASSLAGGQTDTQYF	TGTGCCAGCAGCCTAGCGGGGGGGCAGACAGATACGCAGTATTTT
-	TRBV5-1	-	TRBJ1-1	CASSLGEHRSSEAFF	TGCGCCAGCAGCTTGGGGGAACACAGGAGTTCTGAAGCTTTCTTT
-	TRBV19	once	TRBJ1-5	CASSIGGGNNQPQHF	TGTGCCAGTAGTATAGGGGGGGGGAACAATCAGCCCCAGCATTTT
TRBD1	TRBV4-3	once	TRBJ2-3	CASSQVVGQGEWAQYF	TGCGCCAGCAGCCAAGTTGTGGGACAGGGGGAGTGGGCGCAGTATTTT
TRBD1	TRBV19	-	TRBJ1-1	CASSNGTGALLAAFF	TGTGCCAGTAGTAACGGGACAGGGGCCCTCTTGGCCGCTTTCTTT
-	TRBV14	once	TRBJ1-3	CASSQVALNTIYF	TGTGCCAGCAGCCAAGTGGCCCTAAACACCATATATTTT
TRBD2	TRBV4-1	-	TRBJ2-3	CASSSLGTSGRNTRRDTQYF	TGCGCCAGCAGCAGCCTGGGAACTAGCGGGAGGAACACGAGAAGGGATACGCAGTATTTT
-	TRBV5-1	-	TRBJ2-3	CASTFRDTDTQYF	TGCGCCAGCACCTTCCGAGACACAGATACGCAGTATTTT
TRBD2	TRBV29-1	few	TRBJ2-7	CSVAGTSGFNEQYF	TGCAGCGTAGCCGGGACTAGCGGGTTTAACGAGCAGTACTTC